This T cell receptor (beta chain) was obtained from a study of OX40 agonist ivuxolimab in advanced cancers. Study-wide background: Aged roughly 23 to 90 with a mean of roughly 63 years, they were approximately 80% male.

Study-wide findings and caveats: Clonal expansion by week 6 occurred in CD4+ and CD8+ blood T cells (at 0.1 to 3.0 mg/kg). There were also nonresponders showing low normalized T-cell clonal expansion.

Profiling relied on immunoSEQ multiplex PCR, and the TCRdb table lists in-frame clones only, not all of them. The sample holds about 54,000 clones, over 75% seen once. A word on this clone: Its antigen is not identified.

The length of the CDR3 is 14 residues. CDR1 and CDR2 (germline): MNHEY, SMNVEV (reference sequence). V was pared by 6 bases and J by 11 bases, with 20 bases between. Autoimmune disease history or systemic immunosuppression led to patients being barred. The source of this sequence is an adult with an advanced solid tumor such as melanoma, head and neck, liver or kidney cancer. The V call is TRBV27, the J call TRBJ1-5; TRBD1 is a possible D gene (6 bases). The sample consisted of CD4+ or CD8+ T cells sorted from blood, taken in a trial of the OX40 agonist ivuxolimab. The CDR3 coding sequence is TGTGCCAGCAGCCAACTGGCAGGGGAGCGGGCCCAGCATTTT. This sequence encodes CASSQLAGERAQHF.